The 14 T cell receptor beta chains below were found in one sample sequenced in a study of beta chain features in type 1 diabetes. Study-wide results and caveats: Type 1 diabetes patients had moderately but significantly shorter TCRB CDR3s in all four CD4+ subsets.

What these receptors recognize is not known. Every isolated RNA sample was fully reverse transcribed, so sequencing captured expressed TCRB transcripts. Measured with immunoSEQ multiplex PCR; TCRdb has only the in-frame clones, and not every one. Found here are 100,000 to 150,000 clones, approximately 15% of them singletons; the top ten hold around 2.6%. The sequencing sample was made of central memory CD4+ T cells from blood. Source of these receptors: a man aged 18 to 30 with type 1 diabetes.

This rearrangement joins TRBV29-1 to TRBJ1-5; D gene unclear. Trimming left V 7 bases short and J 4 bases short, with 14 bases between. Germline-derived CDR1 and CDR2 are SQVTM and ANQGSEA. The CDR3 is 13 residues long. Here the CDR3 DNA reads TGCAGCGCACTCTTTGGCTTGAATCAGCCCCAGCATTTT. Protein: CSALFGLNQPQHF.

This chain uses TRBV15 with TRBJ2-3; 8 nucleotides align to TRBD2. The germline gives CDR1 LNHNV, CDR2 YYDKDF (reference sequence). V was clipped by 1 base and J by 3 bases; unmatched bases: 3. The CDR3 extends over 15 amino acids. The CDR3 here is CATSRARGVTDTQYF. The CDR3 bases are TGTGCCACCAGCAGAGCGCGGGGGGTTACAGATACGCAGTATTTT.

The V call is TRBV18, the J call TRBJ1-1; no reliable D call. This CDR3 has 15 residues. Germline CDR1 is KGHSH and CDR2 is LQKENI. The V end was cut by 2 bases, the J end by 0 bases, with 10 bases between. In DNA form, the CDR3 reads TGTGCCAGCTCACCAAATGAAGAAATGAACACTGAAGCTTTCTTT. Its protein product is CASSPNEEMNTEAFF.

This chain uses TRBV7-2 with TRBJ1-1; D is unclear. Germline V gives CDR1 SGHTA, CDR2 FQGNSA. V was pared by 5 bases and J by 6 bases, with 16 bases between. The length of the CDR3 is 14 residues. The CDR3 nucleotides read TGTGCCAGCAGCGAGACATATCAAAAGGCTGAAGCTTTCTTT. It codes for CASSETYQKAEAFF.

The chain has TRBV6-6 and TRBJ1-5; TRBD1 is a possible D gene (6 bases). Germline V lookup: CDR1 MNHNY, CDR2 SVGAGI (reference sequence). Trimming removed 4 bases at V and 6 bases at J, with 10 bases between. The CDR3 totals 13 residues. The CDR3 loop is CASSFTRGQPQHF. The DNA for the CDR3 is TGTGCCAGCAGTTTCACCAGGGGTCAGCCCCAGCATTTT.

This clone appeared a few times. The chain combines TRBV30 with TRBJ1-2, with D possibly being TRBD1 (5 bases). This CDR3 has 13 residues. Per the germline V gene, CDR1 is GTSNPN and CDR2 is SVGIG (reference sequence). The CDR3 coding sequence is TGTGTCGCCAGAAGGGGCAGAGACTATGGCTACACCTTC. Its translation: CVARRGRDYGYTF.

This clone showed up just a few times. A junction end diverges from the germline sequence, so it may reflect a read error. The chain employs TRBV7-9 and TRBJ2-7, with D maybe TRBD1 (6 bases). Germline V lookup: CDR1 SEHNR, CDR2 FQNEAQ (reference sequence). The CDR3 has 14 residues. The CDR3 region has the DNA TGTGCCAGCAGCCCGCGTTTACTGGACAGCGAAGGCTCATTC. This gives the protein CASSPRLLDSEGSF.

As to this clone: Other DNA sequences of this sample code for an identical CDR3. The chain links TRBV7-2 to TRBJ2-7; 13 bases match TRBD2. Germline trimming cut 4 bases from V and 1 base from J; bases unmatched to any gene: 1. This CDR3 comprises 15 residues. Germline V CDR1 and CDR2: SGHTA, FQGNSA. CDR3 DNA sequence: TGTGCCAGCAGCTCGACTAGCGGGAGGTCCTACGAGCAGTACTTC. Translating it yields CASSSTSGRSYEQYF. The complete variable domain, with remaining parts taken from reference TRBV7-2 and TRBJ2-7, reads GAGVSQSPSNKVTEKGKDVELRCDPISGHTALYWYRQSLGQGLEFLIYFQGNSAPDKSGLPSDRFSAERTGGSVSTLTIQRTQQEDSAVYLCASSSTSGRSYEQYFGPGTRLTVT.

This clone came up a few times. The chain recombines TRBV4-1 with TRBJ2-1, with 11 nucleotides matching TRBD2. Losses at the gene ends were 1 base for V and 7 bases for J; bases not matched to a gene: 6. The V gene's germline CDR1 is MGHRA and CDR2 YSYEKL. The CDR3 is 16 residues long. CDR3 region: CASSQAATSGKNEQFF. The CDR3 nucleotides read TGCGCCAGCAGCCAAGCGGCGACTAGCGGGAAGAATGAGCAGTTCTTC.

This clone was detected only a few times. V is TRBV9 and J is TRBJ2-7; D is perhaps TRBD1 or TRBD2 (6 bases each). Trimming took off 4 bases at V and 5 bases at J, with 19 bases between the two ends. Per the germline V gene, CDR1 is SGDLS and CDR2 is YYNGEE. The CDR3 extends over 15 amino acids. As DNA, the CDR3 is TGTGCCAGCAGCTTAATGGGGGGCGCGGATAACGAGCAGTACTTC. Translation gives CASSLMGGADNEQYF.

The chain has TRBV29-1 and TRBJ1-1; maybe TRBD1 (5 bases). Germline V gene sequence: CDR1 SQVTM, CDR2 ANQGSEA. Trimming stripped 7 bases from V and 5 bases from J, with 20 bases between. There are 14 residues in the CDR3. CDR3 sequence reads: CSGAGPALKTEAFF. The CDR3, as DNA: TGCAGCGGTGCGGGACCTGCTTTAAAGACTGAAGCTTTCTTT. The full variable domain, its missing parts supplied by reference TRBV29-1 and TRBJ1-1, is SAVISQKPSRDICQRGTSLTIQCQVDSQVTMMFWYRQQPGQSLTLIATANQGSEATYESGFVIDKFPISRPNLTFSTLTVSNMSPEDSSIYLCSGAGPALKTEAFFGQGTRLTVV.

This clone showed up just a few times. This chain links TRBV30 with TRBJ2-7; 7 nucleotides agree with TRBD2. J was trimmed by 7 bases and V by 1 base; bases with no gene match: 13. CDR1 is GTSNPN, CDR2 SVGIG, per germline (reference sequence). The CDR3 spans 15 residues. This CDR3 reads CAWSGGGPRWEEQYF. CDR3 DNA: TGTGCCTGGAGTGGGGGGGGACCTCGGTGGGAAGAGCAGTACTTC.

This sequence joins TRBV5-4 and TRBJ2-1, with no clear D. The V and J ends lost 4 bases and 3 bases respectively, with 17 bases between them. The CDR3 contains 16 residues. Germline-derived CDR1 and CDR2 are SGHNT and YYREEE (reference sequence). The CDR3 DNA reads TGTGCCAGCAGCCAAGATCGGAGTGACATCTACAATGAGCAGTTCTTC. It is translated as CASSQDRSDIYNEQFF.

This clone was recorded a few times. The same CDR3 can be traced to other DNA sequences in this sample. The J gene is TRBJ1-6, the V gene TRBV7-6; tentative D call: TRBD1 (6 bases). The CDR3 has 15 residues. V lost 2 bases to trimming and J lost 9 bases, with 14 bases between them. Germline CDR1 SGHVS, CDR2 FNYEAQ. The CDR3 here is CASSLITGAGSPLHF. In DNA, the CDR3 is TGTGCCAGCAGCTTAATCACGGGGGCAGGTTCACCCCTCCACTTT.